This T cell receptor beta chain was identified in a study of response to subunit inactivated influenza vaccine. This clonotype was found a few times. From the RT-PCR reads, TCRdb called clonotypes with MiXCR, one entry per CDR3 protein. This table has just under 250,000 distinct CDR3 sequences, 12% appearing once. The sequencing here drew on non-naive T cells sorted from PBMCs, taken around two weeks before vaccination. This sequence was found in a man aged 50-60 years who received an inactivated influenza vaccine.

The CDR3 here is CAWIRQSQETQYF. DNA for the CDR3: TGTGCCTGGATCCGACAGTCCCAAGAGACCCAGTACTTC. The chain has TRBV30 and TRBJ2-5; D may be TRBD1 (5 bases). V lost 4 bases and J lost 1, with 10 bases in between. Germline V CDR1 and CDR2: GTSNPN, SVGIG (reference sequence). This CDR3 has 13 amino acids. The full variable domain, rest sourced from reference TRBV30 and TRBJ2-5, is SQTIHQWPATLVQPVGSPLSLECTVEGTSNPNLYWYRQAAGRGLQLLFYSVGIGQISSEVPQNLSASRPQDRQFILSSKKLLLSDSGFYLCAWIRQSQETQYFGPGTRLLVL.